The clone carrying this T cell receptor beta chain came up a few times. This specimen includes other DNA sequences encoding the same CDR3. This sample is drawn from a study of OX40 agonist ivuxolimab in advanced cancers. The overall study: Clinicians treated patients with ivuxolimab, an agonistic anti-OX40 (CD134) antibody.

Profiled with immunoSEQ multiplex PCR; TCRdb holds only in-frame clones, not every one. The sample lists over 85,000 clones, roughly 87% occurring once. The sequences come from CD4+ or CD8+ T cells sorted from blood, collected in a trial of the OX40 agonist ivuxolimab. The TCR comes from an adult with an advanced solid tumor such as melanoma, head and neck, liver or kidney cancer.

This CDR3 reads CASSQNTGGQETQYF. DNA for the CDR3: TGCGCCAGCAGCCAGAACACAGGGGGCCAAGAGACCCAGTACTTC. The chain recombines TRBV5-1 with TRBJ2-5, with 8 positions matching TRBD1. CDR1 SGHRS and CDR2 YFSETQ come from the germline V gene. V was pared by 4 bases and J by 1 base, with 6 bases of the junction left unmatched. This CDR3 comprises 15 residues.